The 5 T cell receptor beta chains listed next were all sequenced from one sample in a study of CD8+ T cells in alopecia areata. Following RNA extraction, reverse transcription yielded cDNA that acted as the sequencing template. TCRdb's table, derived via immunoSEQ multiplex PCR, lists solely in-frame clones and lacks some. This sample has 200,000 to 250,000 clones, with over 60% found just once. The treatment was: oral pan-JAK inhibitor, 5-10 mg twice daily. The sample here was CD4+ T cells sorted from blood, taken at week 4, from a patient treated with tofacitinib. The receptors shown here come from a human donor with alopecia areata.

The J gene is TRBJ1-2, the V gene TRBV29-1; the D is unclear. The CDR3 is made up of 9 amino acids. Germline V gene lookup returns CDR1 SQVTM and CDR2 ANQGSEA. The CDR3 region is CTPSEGYTF. CDR3 DNA: TGCACCCCCTCGGAGGGCTACACCTTC.

This clone has more than one count but fewer than ten. The chain links TRBV27 to TRBJ2-5, with 7 bases matching TRBD1. Germline V lookup: CDR1 MNHEY, CDR2 SMNVEV (reference sequence). The CDR3 is 15 amino acids. V lost 4 bases to trimming and J lost 3 bases; unmatched junction nucleotides: 8. CDR3 bases: TGTGCCAGCAGTTCCTCGGACAGGATTAAAGAGACCCAGTACTTC. The encoded protein is CASSSSDRIKETQYF.

There are a few counts of this clone. The gene calls are TRBV10-3 and TRBJ1-1; possible D gene TRBD1, 5 bases. The length of the CDR3 is 14 residues. CDR1 and CDR2 (germline): ENHRY, SYGVKD. The V end was cut by 5 bases, the J end by 5 bases, with 15 bases between. The chain's CDR3 is CAISRDLGRTEAFF. DNA of the CDR3: TGTGCCATCAGTCGGGACTTGGGGAGGACTGAAGCTTTCTTT.

The chain is built from TRBV19 and TRBJ2-7; weak D call: TRBD2 (6 bases). From germline, CDR1 is LNHDA and CDR2 SQIVND (reference sequence). The V end lost 3 bases, the J end lost 5 bases, and 14 bases lay between the germline ends. CDR3 size: 14 residues. In DNA form, the CDR3 reads TGTGCCAGTAGTATTCAGTTGGAGGGACACGAGCAGTACTTC. Translation gives CASSIQLEGHEQYF. Drawing the rest from reference TRBV19 and TRBJ2-7, the complete variable domain is DGGITQSPKYLFRKEGQNVTLSCEQNLNHDAMYWYRQDPGQGLRLIYYSQIVNDFQKGDIAEGYSVSREKKESFPLTVTSAQKNPTAFYLCASSIQLEGHEQYFGPGTRLTVT.

Points on this clone: This same CDR3 is encoded by further DNA sequences in the sample. The chain links TRBV5-1 to TRBJ1-6; TRBD1 might be the D (5 bases). V lost 0 bases to trimming and J lost 6 bases, with 7 bases between them. Per germline, CDR1 SGHRS and CDR2 YFSETQ. This CDR3 has 14 amino acids. The CDR3 spells CASSLGQTNSPLHF. CDR3 DNA: TGCGCCAGCAGCTTGGGACAGACTAATTCACCCCTCCACTTT.